The 26 T cell receptor beta chains presented below share a single source sample, sequenced in a study of Graves' ophthalmopathy and Graves' hyperthyroidism. RNA transcripts were the source from which TCR beta CDR3 regions were amplified. First-round RT-PCR employed HTBI primers, with a second-round multiplex PCR after it. MiXCR was run by TCRdb on the multiplex PCR reads, yielding one entry per CDR3 protein. The sample has approximately 37,000 distinct CDR3 sequences; around 50% are singletons. Sequencing was carried out using peripheral blood. All receptors come from an adult man with Graves' ophthalmopathy.

The table lists this clonotype with many counts. The chain uses TRBV6-1 and TRBJ1-4, with TRBD1 matching over 7 bases. After removal of 6 bases from V and 6 bases from J, the junction contained 10 bases not matched to a gene. Germline CDR1 is MNHNS and CDR2 is SASEGT. The CDR3 totals 15 residues. CDR3: CASRAPGQIDEKLFF. The CDR3 DNA sequence: TGTGCCAGCAGAGCTCCGGGACAGATCGATGAAAAACTGTTTTTT.

This clonotype showed up many times. The chain combines TRBV7-2 with TRBJ2-3, with 9 bases aligning to TRBD1. The CDR3 covers 15 residues. Germline V gene lookup returns CDR1 SGHTA and CDR2 FQGNSA. J gave up 2 bases and V 4 bases, and 4 bases lay outside the gene matches. The CDR3 nucleotides are TGTGCCAGCAGCTCACAGGGGGCGCTCACAGATACGCAGTATTTT. It yields the protein CASSSQGALTDTQYF. Drawing the rest from reference TRBV7-2 and TRBJ2-3, the complete variable domain is GAGVSQSPSNKVTEKGKDVELRCDPISGHTALYWYRQSLGQGLEFLIYFQGNSAPDKSGLPSDRFSAERTGGSVSTLTIQRTQQEDSAVYLCASSSQGALTDTQYFGPGTRLTVL.

This clonotype is categorized as medium-sized. V gene TRBV29-1 combines with J gene TRBJ2-5; D unresolved. Per germline, CDR1 SQVTM and CDR2 ANQGSEA. Trimming removed 5 bases at V and 5 bases at J, with 15 bases between. The length of the CDR3 is 13 residues. The DNA for the CDR3 is TGCAGCGTTCCCTCCGTTGGGTGGGAGACCCAGTACTTC. Residues: CSVPSVGWETQYF.

This clonotype was picked up many times. The genes are TRBV11-2 and TRBJ2-1; TRBD2 matches at 7 bases. Losses at the gene ends were 3 bases for V and 12 bases for J; bases not matched to a gene: 23. This CDR3 spans 18 amino acids. Germline lookup yields CDR1 SGHAT and CDR2 FQNNGV. The DNA for the CDR3 is TGTGCCAGCAGCTTGGGCCCCAGCGGGGCGGTGGGAGGTAGGGGGCAGTTCTTC. Its protein is CASSLGPSGAVGGRGQFF.

Many counts were recorded for this clonotype. V gene TRBV4-2 combines with J gene TRBJ1-4; maybe TRBD1 (6 bases). Germline V lookup: CDR1 LGHNA, CDR2 YNFKEQ. The CDR3 runs to 15 residues. V lost 7 bases to trimming and J lost 3 bases, with 15 bases between them. CDR3 nucleotides: TGTGCCAGCAAGCCAAGGGGGGCTTCTAATGAAAAACTGTTTTTT. Protein sequence: CASKPRGASNEKLFF.

CDR3 DNA sequence: TGTGCCAGCACCGGTGGAGTTGAGCAGTTCTTC. This translates into CASTGGVEQFF. The rearrangement uses TRBV2 and TRBJ2-1; D unresolved. The V gene lost 7 bases and the J gene lost 9 bases, with 10 bases spanning the gap. This CDR3 is built from 11 residues. Germline CDR1 SNHLY, CDR2 FYNNEI.

On this clonotype itself: Because the CDR3's place on the DNA is in doubt, the DNA is left out and the CDR3 is given as listed by TCRdb. V usage is TRBV29-1 and J usage is TRBJ1-2. The CDR3 adds up to 17 amino acids, both ends counted. Germline V gene data show CDR1 as SQVTM and CDR2 as ANQGSEA. CDR3: CSVYFCASGLAVGGYTF.

The rearrangement links TRBV4-2 to TRBJ1-1; perhaps TRBD1 as D (5 bases). Germline assignment: CDR1 LGHNA and CDR2 YNFKEQ. This CDR3 contains 15 residues. V was clipped by 0 bases and J by 3 bases, with 11 bases between them. CDR3 sequence: CASSQDEGSHTEAFF. Written as DNA, the CDR3 is TGTGCCAGCAGCCAAGACGAGGGGTCACACACTGAAGCTTTCTTT.

The V and J genes are TRBV20-1 and TRBJ2-1; 9 bases agree with TRBD2. Trimming removed 3 bases from V and 9 bases from J; junction bases left unmatched: 15. CDR1 and CDR2 (germline): DFQATT, SNEGSKA (reference sequence). The CDR3 covers 16 residues. The CDR3 nucleotides are TGCAGTGCTAGGGATTCGGTAGCGGGGGATTCGGGTGAGCAGTTCTTC. This translates into CSARDSVAGDSGEQFF.

The chain is built from TRBV2 and TRBJ2-3, with unresolved D. The CDR3 is 15 amino acids. Trimming removed 4 bases from V and 0 bases from J, with 11 bases in between. Germline V CDR1 and CDR2: SNHLY, FYNNEI. The CDR3 protein is CASSASAQSTDTQYF. CDR3 DNA: TGTGCCAGCAGTGCCAGTGCCCAAAGCACAGATACGCAGTATTTT.

This clonotype has at least ten counts. The rearrangement links TRBV5-1 to TRBJ1-5, with D uncertain. V was pared by 2 bases and J by 9 bases, with 12 bases between. Germline CDR1 reads SGHRS; CDR2 reads YFSETQ. This CDR3 is built from 13 residues. The CDR3 DNA reads TGCGCCAGCAGCTTCTCGGGCCAGCGGCCCCAGCATTTT. It codes for CASSFSGQRPQHF. The full variable domain, its missing parts supplied by reference TRBV5-1 and TRBJ1-5, is KAGVTQTPRYLIKTRGQQVTLSCSPISGHRSVSWYQQTPGQGLQFLFEYFSETQRNKGNFPGRFSGRQFSNSRSEMNVSTLELGDSALYLCASSFSGQRPQHFGDGTRLSIL.

This clonotype was recorded at least ten times. The gene calls are TRBV7-8 and TRBJ2-5; no clear D gene. CDR3 size: 13 residues. V was clipped by 5 bases and J by 3 bases, with 10 bases between them. Germline CDR1 SGHVS, CDR2 FQNEAQ. The CDR3 region has the DNA TGTGCCAGCAGCGCCCTAACGAAAGAGACCCAGTACTTC. It codes for CASSALTKETQYF.

Remarks on this clonotype: At one end the junction does not follow the germline gene, possibly because of a read error. The genes are TRBV5-1 and TRBJ1-1, with D perhaps TRBD1 (5 bases). The CDR3 has 15 amino acids. Germline values: CDR1 SGHRS, CDR2 YFSETQ. CDR3 loop: CASGLASGGYTEAFF. CDR3 coding DNA: TGCGCCAGCGGCTTGGCTAGTGGGGGGTACACTGAAGCTTTCTTT.

The chain employs TRBV7-9 and TRBJ2-7, with D perhaps TRBD1 (6 bases). The CDR3 sequence is 13 residues long. Per germline, CDR1 SEHNR and CDR2 FQNEAQ (reference sequence). The V end was cut by 5 bases, the J end by 0 bases, with 8 bases between. CDR3 sequence reads: CASSRDNSYEQYF. CDR3 bases: TGTGCCAGCAGCAGGGACAACTCCTACGAGCAGTACTTC. The whole variable domain, remainder taken from reference TRBV7-9 and TRBJ2-7, is DTGVSQNPRHKITKRGQNVTFRCDPISEHNRLYWYRQTLGQGPEFLTYFQNEAQLEKSRLLSDRFSAERPKGSFSTLEIQRTEQGDSAMYLCASSRDNSYEQYFGPGTRLTVT.

V is TRBV12-5 and J is TRBJ2-3, with 13 nucleotides matching TRBD2. The CDR3 totals 18 residues. The V gene's germline CDR1 is LGHNT and CDR2 FRNRAP. V shed 3 bases, J shed 1 base, and the junction held 7 bases outside the gene matches. CDR3 amino acids: CASGLELAGGRGTDTQYF. For the CDR3, the DNA is TGTGCTAGTGGTTTAGAACTAGCGGGAGGGAGGGGCACAGATACGCAGTATTTT. Combining the CDR3 with reference TRBV12-5 and TRBJ2-3 gives the whole variable domain DARVTQTPRHKVTEMGQEVTMRCQPILGHNTVFWYRQTMMQGLELLAYFRNRAPLDDSGMPKDRFSAEMPDATLATLKIQPSEPRDSAVYFCASGLELAGGRGTDTQYFGPGTRLTVL.

The chain employs TRBV3-1 and TRBJ1-6; D unresolved. Deletions cut 3 bases from V and 4 bases from J, with 13 bases between. The germline CDR1 and CDR2 sequences are LGHDT and YNNKEL (reference sequence). The CDR3 extends over 16 amino acids. The CDR3 coding sequence is TGTGCCAGCAGCCAGAAAACCGGGGTTTATAATTCACCCCTCCACTTT. Translated, it gives CASSQKTGVYNSPLHF.

In this sample, this clonotype turned up many times. V usage is TRBV5-1 and J usage is TRBJ2-2; 11 bases match TRBD2. This CDR3 has 15 residues. Germline-derived CDR1 and CDR2 are SGHRS and YFSETQ. V shed 4 bases and J 6 bases; nucleotides not matched to a gene: 5. The CDR3 reads CASSHSGGAAGELFF. The CDR3 nucleotides are TGCGCCAGCAGCCATAGCGGGGGGGCCGCCGGGGAGCTGTTTTTT.

The chain couples TRBV20-1 to TRBJ2-7; D perhaps matches TRBD1 (7 bases). This CDR3 is built from 13 residues. The germline V gene encodes CDR1 DFQATT and CDR2 SNEGSKA (reference sequence). Trimming pared 5 bases from V and 0 bases from J, leaving 11 bases between. CDR3 nucleotide sequence: TGCAGTGCTCGGCGGGACAGCTCCTACGAGCAGTACTTC. It is translated as CSARRDSSYEQYF.

This clonotype was picked up a small number of times. V gene TRBV11-3 combines with J gene TRBJ2-1; 10 nucleotides match TRBD2. Per germline, CDR1 SGHNT and CDR2 YENEEA. The CDR3 is 18 amino acids. The V segment lost 5 bases and the J segment 7 bases; nucleotides outside the gene matches: 17. The CDR3 DNA is TGTGCCAGCAGCCCAGCGGGGGGGGGGCTCCTACCGGGGAATGAGCAGTTCTTC. Its protein is CASSPAGGGLLPGNEQFF.

This clonotype was recorded at least ten times. The chain uses TRBV19 and TRBJ2-1; D is undetermined. The V end lost 8 bases, the J end lost 7 bases, and 3 bases lay between the germline ends. Germline V gene lookup returns CDR1 LNHDA and CDR2 SQIVND (reference sequence). The length of the CDR3 is 9 residues. As DNA, the CDR3 is TGTGCCAGTTTTAATGAGCAGTTCTTC. Its translation: CASFNEQFF. The whole variable domain, filled in from reference TRBV19 and TRBJ2-1, reads DGGITQSPKYLFRKEGQNVTLSCEQNLNHDAMYWYRQDPGQGLRLIYYSQIVNDFQKGDIAEGYSVSREKKESFPLTVTSAQKNPTAFYLCASFNEQFFGPGTRLTVL.

The genes are TRBV7-3 and TRBJ2-1, with a possible D match to TRBD2 (5 bases). From germline, CDR1 is SGHTA and CDR2 FQGTGA. V was cut by 5 bases and J by 9 bases, with 35 bases left in between. This CDR3 is built from 20 residues. As DNA, the CDR3 is TGTGCCAGCAGCCATCTCTTACCCCACCGGGGAGCGGAAAGATTGGGTGAGCAGTTCTTC. Protein product: CASSHLLPHRGAERLGEQFF.

This clonotype was found a few times. The genes are TRBV2 and TRBJ1-5; D may be TRBD1 (6 bases). The germline V and J ends were trimmed by 5 bases and 6 bases, with 11 bases remaining between them. CDR3 size: 13 residues. The germline CDR1 and CDR2 sequences are SNHLY and FYNNEI. The CDR3 DNA follows: TGTGCCAGCAGTCTCAGGGGACCTCAGCCCCAGCATTTT. Its protein is CASSLRGPQPQHF. Full variable domain (rest looked up from reference TRBV2 and TRBJ1-5): EPEVTQTPSHQVTQMGQEVILRCVPISNHLYFYWYRQILGQKVEFLVSFYNNEISEKSEIFDDQFSVERPDGSNFTLKIRSTKLEDSAMYFCASSLRGPQPQHFGDGTRLSIL.

As regards this clonotype: This sequence may be a read error, since a much larger clone differs from it by one base. The chain has TRBV6-5 and TRBJ2-1, with 10 positions matching TRBD2. This CDR3 is 18 amino acids long. CDR1 MNHEY and CDR2 SVGAGI come from the germline V gene. The CDR3 coding sequence is TGTGCCAGCAGTTACAAACTAGCGGGATTCCGCTCCTACAATGGGCAGTTCTTC. It codes for CASSYKLAGFRSYNGQFF.

At least ten counts were recorded for this clonotype. The rearrangement uses TRBV27 and TRBJ1-2; possible D gene TRBD1, 5 bases. This CDR3 comprises 15 residues. Germline CDR1 and CDR2: MNHEY and SMNVEV (reference sequence). V lost 5 bases and J lost 2, with 15 bases in between. The DNA for the CDR3 is TGTGCCAGCAGTCCCTACAGGACGTTGAACTATGGCTACACCTTC. This translates into CASSPYRTLNYGYTF.

This clonotype was picked up many times. V and J are TRBV4-1 and TRBJ2-7; TRBD1 is a possible D gene (5 bases). In germline, CDR1 is MGHRA, CDR2 YSYEKL. V was pared by 1 base and J by 0 bases, with 10 bases between. The CDR3 length is 15 residues. The chain's CDR3 is CASSQVQGYSYEQYF. For the CDR3, the DNA is TGCGCCAGCAGCCAAGTTCAGGGCTACTCCTACGAGCAGTACTTC.

This clonotype has just a few counts. The chain couples TRBV7-9 to TRBJ2-7; 10 bases agree with TRBD2. This CDR3 contains 15 residues. Per the germline V gene, CDR1 is SEHNR and CDR2 is FQNEAQ (reference sequence). V trimming: 1 base; J trimming: 1 base; junction bases outside the gene matches: 1. The CDR3 DNA is TGTGCCAGCAGCTTAGTAGCGGGAGGATCCTACGAGCAGTACTTC. This codes for CASSLVAGGSYEQYF.